The source of this T cell receptor (beta chain) is a study of identical twins. Looked up from germline, CDR1 is LGHNA and CDR2 is YNFKEQ. CDR3 length: 16 residues. V shed 8 bases, J shed 5 bases, and the junction held 14 bases outside the gene matches. TCRdb reanalysed the 5' RACE reads using MiXCR and keeps one entry per CDR3 protein. Of over 600,000 distinct CDR3 sequences listed, around 20% are singletons. This same sample was also taken into another study, of T cells expressing NK-cell markers.

The material sequenced was PBMCs. The sequence was obtained from a woman aged 18-35 years in good health. The chain couples TRBV4-2 to TRBJ2-5; 10 bases line up with TRBD2. The CDR3 sequence is CASSLSSGGARETQYF. The CDR3 DNA sequence: TGTGCCAGCTCTTTGAGCAGCGGGGGGGCCAGGGAGACCCAGTACTTC.